This T cell receptor (beta chain) was obtained from a study of regulatory and conventional T cells in breast cancer. TCRdb ran MiXCR on the PCR reads and lists one entry per CDR3 protein. The repertoire includes 1,200 or so distinct CDR3 sequences, roughly 38% of them detected once, and around 20% sits in the top ten. This clonotype turned up a few times. CDR1 is MNHEY, CDR2 SVGEGT, per germline. The V gene lost 6 bases and the J gene lost 1 base, with 3 bases spanning the gap. This CDR3 has 11 amino acids. The source is a female donor with breast cancer. V is TRBV6-2 or TRBV6-3 and J is TRBJ1-1; D remains ambiguous. The sequencing input was regulatory T cells from blood. CDR3 nucleotide sequence: TGTGCCAGCAGCAAGAACACTGAAGCTTTCTTT. Translated: CASSKNTEAFF.